These 6 T cell receptor beta chains originate from one sample sequenced in a study of CD8+CD57+ T cells in acquired aplastic anemia. TCR beta VDJ and CDR3 were profiled, and genomic DNA was the template. TCRdb recomputed calls from the reads with MiXCR, one row per CDR3 protein. The sample records over 200,000 distinct CDR3 sequences, 60% to 65% being singletons. The sample was sorted CD4+, CD8+, or CD8+CD57+ T cells (not recorded which) from PBMCs. The receptor set was obtained from a human donor in good health.

The table lists this clonotype with many counts. The chain couples TRBV14 to TRBJ2-2; 7 bases are a match to TRBD2. In germline, CDR1 is SGHDN, CDR2 FVKESK. V lost 1 base, J lost 6 bases, and 5 bases stayed unmatched. This CDR3 is 15 amino acids long. CDR3 protein: CASSQVAGDPGELFF. The DNA for the CDR3 is TGTGCCAGCAGCCAAGTGGCGGGGGATCCCGGGGAGCTGTTTTTT. Variable domain in full (rest from reference TRBV14 and TRBJ2-2): EAGVTQFPSHSVIEKGQTVTLRCDPISGHDNLYWYRRVMGKEIKFLLHFVKESKQDESGMPNNRFLAERTGGTYSTLKVQPAELEDSGVYFCASSQVAGDPGELFFGEGSRLTVL.

This chain links TRBV7-2 with TRBJ2-3, with D perhaps TRBD2 (6 bases). This CDR3 has 13 amino acids. The ends were cut back, 5 bases at V and 4 bases at J, with 10 bases in the middle. The V gene's germline CDR1 is SGHTA and CDR2 FQGNSA. The CDR3 coding sequence is TGTGCCAGCAGCGACTCGGGAGCAGATACGCAGTATTTT. It translates to CASSDSGADTQYF.

In its sample, this clonotype was seen once. The chain is built from TRBV20-1 and TRBJ1-2, with no clear D. The CDR3 is made up of 12 amino acids. Looked up from germline, CDR1 is DFQATT and CDR2 is SNEGSKA (reference sequence). Trimming shortened V by 3 bases and J by 0 bases, and 5 bases separated the two germline ends. CDR3 DNA sequence: TGCAGTGCTAGCTACCCTAACTATGGCTACACCTTC. Translated: CSASYPNYGYTF.

This rearrangement joins TRBV7-2 to TRBJ1-5; TRBD1 matches at 8 bases. The ends lost 3 bases at V and 7 bases at J; junction bases unmatched: 5. Per the germline V gene, CDR1 is SGHTA and CDR2 is FQGNSA. The CDR3 totals 14 residues. The CDR3 protein is CASSLTGQDQPQHF. In DNA form, the CDR3 reads TGTGCCAGCAGCTTGACGGGACAGGACCAGCCCCAGCATTTT.

The rearrangement uses TRBV27 and TRBJ2-2; D remains ambiguous. Germline lookup yields CDR1 MNHEY and CDR2 SMNVEV (reference sequence). The CDR3 is made up of 12 amino acids. The V gene lost 5 bases and the J gene lost 6 bases, with 7 bases spanning the gap. The CDR3 reads CASSLGPGELFF. CDR3 nucleotides: TGTGCCAGCAGTCTAGGACCCGGGGAGCTGTTTTTT.

This clonotype was seen only once. Here the CDR3 DNA reads TGTGCCAGCAGCTTCACAGGGGGCGGCGGGGAGCTGTTTTTT. Its protein is CASSFTGGGGELFF. The rearrangement links TRBV7-3 to TRBJ2-2; 9 bases map to TRBD1. Per the germline V gene, CDR1 is SGHTA and CDR2 is FQGTGA. The trim removed 3 bases at V and 7 bases at J, leaving 3 bases unmatched. This CDR3 contains 14 residues. Combining the CDR3 with reference TRBV7-3 and TRBJ2-2 gives the whole variable domain GAGVSQTPSNKVTEKGKYVELRCDPISGHTALYWYRQSLGQGPEFLIYFQGTGAADDSGLPNDRFFAVRPEGSVSTLKIQRTERGDSAVYLCASSFTGGGGELFFGEGSRLTVL.